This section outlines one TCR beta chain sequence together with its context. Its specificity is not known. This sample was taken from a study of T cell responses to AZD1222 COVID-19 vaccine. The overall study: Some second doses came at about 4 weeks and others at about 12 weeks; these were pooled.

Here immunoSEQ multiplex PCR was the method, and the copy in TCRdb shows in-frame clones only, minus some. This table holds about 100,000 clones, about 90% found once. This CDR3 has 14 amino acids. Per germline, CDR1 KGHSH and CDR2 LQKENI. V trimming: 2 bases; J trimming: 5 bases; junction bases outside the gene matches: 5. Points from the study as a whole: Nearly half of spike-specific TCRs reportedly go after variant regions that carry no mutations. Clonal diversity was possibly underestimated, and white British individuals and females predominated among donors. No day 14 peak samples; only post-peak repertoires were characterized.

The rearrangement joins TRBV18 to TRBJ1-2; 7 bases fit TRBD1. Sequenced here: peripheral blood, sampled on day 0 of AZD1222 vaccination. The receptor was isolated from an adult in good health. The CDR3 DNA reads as TGTGCCAGCTCACCAGAGACAGGGAGGTATGGCTACACCTTC. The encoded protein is CASSPETGRYGYTF.